This T cell receptor beta chain was observed in a study of human T cells and chemical hapten exposure. Overall study context: The patch tests put 0.01% DPC on the skin of the upper back and were read 6 days later. General observations from the study: Given that the donors had alopecia, their immune response may differ from that seen in healthy people. DPC sensitization produced no change in TCRs with frequency above 1 in 1000.

The time point here: patch test 1, 2 weeks after DPC sensitization. Treatment meaning: therapeutic diphenylcyclopropenone sensitization with weekly scalp DPC. Researchers extracted total RNA from unfractionated whole blood. A remark on this clonotype: Its target is unknown.

TCRdb reanalysed the RACE reads using MiXCR and keeps one entry per CDR3 protein. Here the sample spans approximately 41,000 distinct CDR3 sequences, more than 3% being singletons. The sequence came from a man over 45 with alopecia areata. Some clones in this sample may be carry-over from other donors' samples. Sequenced material: whole blood, taken in connection with sensitization to the hapten diphenylcyclopropenone (DPC).

CDR3 sequence reads: CAWSPTTGPYGYTF. CDR3 coding DNA: TGTGCCTGGAGCCCAACTACAGGGCCTTATGGCTACACCTTC. V usage is TRBV30 and J usage is TRBJ1-2, with a weak D call TRBD1 (6 bases). The germline CDR1 and CDR2 sequences are GTSNPN and SVGIG (reference sequence). This CDR3 spans 14 amino acids. The V end lost 3 bases, the J end lost 5 bases, and 16 bases lay between the germline ends.